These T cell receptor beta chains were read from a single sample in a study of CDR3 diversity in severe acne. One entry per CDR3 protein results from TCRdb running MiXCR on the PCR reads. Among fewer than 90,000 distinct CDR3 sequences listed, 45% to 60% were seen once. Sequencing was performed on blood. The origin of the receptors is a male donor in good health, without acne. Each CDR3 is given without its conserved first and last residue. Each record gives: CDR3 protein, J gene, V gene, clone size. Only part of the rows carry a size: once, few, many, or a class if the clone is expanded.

cdr3_aa: ASSLAMAGAVDTQY; j_call: TRBJ2-3; v_call: TRBV7-6; clone_size: -
cdr3_aa: ARSVGGGETQY; j_call: TRBJ2-5; v_call: TRBV7-8; clone_size: -
cdr3_aa: ASSLSTGGGNQPQH; j_call: TRBJ1-5; v_call: TRBV19; clone_size: -
cdr3_aa: AISPSTGTDNNQPQH; j_call: TRBJ1-5; v_call: TRBV6-1; clone_size: -
cdr3_aa: ASSQRGNGYT; j_call: TRBJ1-2; v_call: TRBV14; clone_size: -
cdr3_aa: SPQDRGPEY; j_call: TRBJ2-3; v_call: TRBV20-1; clone_size: once
cdr3_aa: ASSEPTGTLTYEQY; j_call: TRBJ2-7; v_call: TRBV5-1; clone_size: -
cdr3_aa: ASSKGAKSQPQH; j_call: TRBJ1-5; v_call: TRBV5-1; clone_size: many
cdr3_aa: ARRLEPQF; j_call: TRBJ2-1; v_call: TRBV6-4; clone_size: medium-sized
cdr3_aa: ASSLPIGQGFHEQY; j_call: TRBJ2-7; v_call: TRBV11-1; clone_size: many
cdr3_aa: SARDPGLAYEQY; j_call: TRBJ2-7; v_call: TRBV20-1; clone_size: -
cdr3_aa: ASSDTPRKETQY; j_call: TRBJ2-5; v_call: TRBV6-1; clone_size: few
cdr3_aa: ASSRTGRHEQY; j_call: TRBJ2-7; v_call: TRBV5-4; clone_size: -
cdr3_aa: ASSRGIEQY; j_call: TRBJ2-7; v_call: TRBV30; clone_size: -
cdr3_aa: ASRRAGDEETQY; j_call: TRBJ2-5; v_call: TRBV2; clone_size: -
cdr3_aa: ATSEGDGYT; j_call: TRBJ1-2; v_call: TRBV24-1; clone_size: -
cdr3_aa: ASRGLAGYNEQY; j_call: TRBJ2-3; v_call: TRBV6-9; clone_size: once
cdr3_aa: ASSIEQGARYYGYT; j_call: TRBJ1-2; v_call: TRBV5-1; clone_size: once
cdr3_aa: SVEKGEAF; j_call: TRBJ1-1; v_call: TRBV29-1; clone_size: many
cdr3_aa: AISESRTSGDEQY; j_call: TRBJ2-7; v_call: TRBV10-3; clone_size: -
cdr3_aa: SVESRYEQY; j_call: TRBJ2-7; v_call: TRBV29-1; clone_size: -
cdr3_aa: ASSILAGEWQETQY; j_call: TRBJ2-5; v_call: TRBV28; clone_size: many
cdr3_aa: ATSEPGTGIYGYT; j_call: TRBJ1-2; v_call: TRBV24-1; clone_size: few
cdr3_aa: ASSPKLAGGYEQY; j_call: TRBJ2-7; v_call: TRBV5-1; clone_size: -
cdr3_aa: ASSVEREGATQY; j_call: TRBJ2-5; v_call: TRBV9; clone_size: few